A few counts support the clone carrying this T cell receptor beta chain. The germline V gene encodes CDR1 SEHNR and CDR2 FQNEAQ (reference sequence). The CDR3 extends over 14 amino acids. V lost 1 base to trimming and J lost 5 bases, with 11 bases between them. Authors' data handling: The authors estimated nucleated cell counts from reference gene primer amplification. This table comes from immunoSEQ multiplex PCR, and its TCRdb copy is limited to in-frame clones, with some not included. The V and J calls and clone size are taken from that table; D and trimming were inferred from the DNA. The table records 140,000 or so clones, roughly four fifths of them present only once. The data were obtained in a study of blood T cell repertoires in COVID-19. Looking at the study overall: Sites in the United States, Italy and Spain provided acute and convalescent COVID-19 samples. PBMCs, B-cell-depleted T cells, or T cells were the source of the cDNA or gDNA that made up the material.

V gene TRBV7-9 combines with J gene TRBJ1-2; no firm D call. Sample: peripheral blood. This clonotype originated in a woman aged 80 or older with acute or convalescent COVID-19. As DNA, the CDR3 is TGTGCCAGCAGCTTAGTCGTCTTGGCATATGGCTACACCTTC. Its protein is CASSLVVLAYGYTF.